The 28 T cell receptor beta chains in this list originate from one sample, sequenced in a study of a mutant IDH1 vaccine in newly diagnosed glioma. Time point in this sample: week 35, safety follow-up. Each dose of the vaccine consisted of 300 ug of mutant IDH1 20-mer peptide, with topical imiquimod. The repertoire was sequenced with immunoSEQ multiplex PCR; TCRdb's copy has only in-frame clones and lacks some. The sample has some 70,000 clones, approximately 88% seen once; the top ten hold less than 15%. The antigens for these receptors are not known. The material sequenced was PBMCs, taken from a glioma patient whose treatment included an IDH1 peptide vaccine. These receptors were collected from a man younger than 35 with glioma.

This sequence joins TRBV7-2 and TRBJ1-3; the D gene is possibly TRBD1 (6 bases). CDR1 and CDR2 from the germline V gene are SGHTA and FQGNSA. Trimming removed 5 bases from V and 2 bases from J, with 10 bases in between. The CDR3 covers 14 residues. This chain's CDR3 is CASSPTGPGNTIYF. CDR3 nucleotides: TGTGCCAGCAGCCCGACAGGTCCTGGAAACACCATATATTTT.

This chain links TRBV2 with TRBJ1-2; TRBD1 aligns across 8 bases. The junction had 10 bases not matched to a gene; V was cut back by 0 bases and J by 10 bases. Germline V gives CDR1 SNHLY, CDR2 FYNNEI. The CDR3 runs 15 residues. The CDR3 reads CASSEAPGGEVTYTF. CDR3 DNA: TGTGCCAGCAGTGAAGCGCCAGGGGGCGAGGTTACCTACACCTTC. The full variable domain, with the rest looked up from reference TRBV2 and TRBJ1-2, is EPEVTQTPSHQVTQMGQEVILRCVPISNHLYFYWYRQILGQKVEFLVSFYNNEISEKSEIFDDQFSVERPDGSNFTLKIRSTKLEDSAMYFCASSEAPGGEVTYTFGSGTRLTVV.

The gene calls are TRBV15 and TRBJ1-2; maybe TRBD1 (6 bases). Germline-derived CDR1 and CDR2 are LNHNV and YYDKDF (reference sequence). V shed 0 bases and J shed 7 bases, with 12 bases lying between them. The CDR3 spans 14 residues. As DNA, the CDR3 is TGTGCCACCAGCAGAGATCTCCAGGGGCCTGGCTACACCTTC. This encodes CATSRDLQGPGYTF.

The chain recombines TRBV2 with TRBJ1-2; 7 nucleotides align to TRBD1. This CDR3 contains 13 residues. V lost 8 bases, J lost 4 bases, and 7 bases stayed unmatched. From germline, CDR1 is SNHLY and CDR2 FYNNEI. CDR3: CASGIQGSYGYTF. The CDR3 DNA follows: TGTGCCAGCGGGATACAGGGGTCCTATGGCTACACCTTC.

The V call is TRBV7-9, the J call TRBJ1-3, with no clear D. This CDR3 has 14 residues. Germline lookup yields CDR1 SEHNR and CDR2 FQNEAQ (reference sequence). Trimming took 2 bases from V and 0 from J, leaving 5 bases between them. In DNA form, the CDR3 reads TGTGCCAGCAGCTTAACCGTCTCTGGAAACACCATATATTTT. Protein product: CASSLTVSGNTIYF.

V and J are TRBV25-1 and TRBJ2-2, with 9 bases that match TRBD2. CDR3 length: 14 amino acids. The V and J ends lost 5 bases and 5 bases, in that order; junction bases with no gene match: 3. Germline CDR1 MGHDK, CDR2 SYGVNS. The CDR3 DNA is TGTGCCAGCAGTTTAGCGGGAGATACCGGGGAGCTGTTTTTT. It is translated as CASSLAGDTGELFF.

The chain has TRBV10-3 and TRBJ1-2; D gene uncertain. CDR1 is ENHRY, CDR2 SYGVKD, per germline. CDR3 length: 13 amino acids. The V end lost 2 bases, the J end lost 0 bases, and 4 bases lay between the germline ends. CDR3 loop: CAISEKANYGYTF. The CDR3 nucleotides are TGTGCCATCAGTGAGAAGGCTAACTATGGCTACACCTTC.

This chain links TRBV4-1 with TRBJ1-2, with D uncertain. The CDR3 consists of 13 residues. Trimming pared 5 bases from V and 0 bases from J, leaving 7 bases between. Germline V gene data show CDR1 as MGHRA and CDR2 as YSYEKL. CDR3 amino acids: CASSAGANYGYTF. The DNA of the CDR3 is TGCGCCAGCAGCGCCGGAGCTAACTATGGCTACACCTTC.

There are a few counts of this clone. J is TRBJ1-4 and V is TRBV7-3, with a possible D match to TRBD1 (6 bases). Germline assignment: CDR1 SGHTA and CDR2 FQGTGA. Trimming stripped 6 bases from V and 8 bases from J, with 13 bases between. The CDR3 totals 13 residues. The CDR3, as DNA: TGTGCCAGCAGTGTACAGGGAGGCGAAAAACTGTTTTTT. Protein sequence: CASSVQGGEKLFF.

The CDR3 nucleotides are TGTGCCAGCAGCCAAGATGCGGACAGGGTTGGTGAAAAACTGTTTTTT. The encoded protein is CASSQDADRVGEKLFF. The chain combines TRBV4-2 with TRBJ1-4; 8 positions agree with TRBD1. Germline loops: CDR1 LGHNA, CDR2 YNFKEQ. The ends lost 0 bases at V and 7 bases at J; junction bases unmatched: 7. This CDR3 has 16 residues.

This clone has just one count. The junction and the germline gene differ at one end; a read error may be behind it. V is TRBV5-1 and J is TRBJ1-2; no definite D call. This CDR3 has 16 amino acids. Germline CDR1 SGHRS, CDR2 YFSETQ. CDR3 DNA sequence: TGCGCCAGCAGCTTGGGCCCCTCCCTCCCCGCACCGGCGGGTTTCTTC. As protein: CASSLGPSLPAPAGFF.

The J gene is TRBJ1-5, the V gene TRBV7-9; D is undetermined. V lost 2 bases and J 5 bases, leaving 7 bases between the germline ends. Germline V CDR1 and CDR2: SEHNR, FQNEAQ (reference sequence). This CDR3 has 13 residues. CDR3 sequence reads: CASSLRLDQPQHF. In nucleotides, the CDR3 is TGTGCCAGCAGCTTACGGCTGGATCAGCCCCAGCATTTT.

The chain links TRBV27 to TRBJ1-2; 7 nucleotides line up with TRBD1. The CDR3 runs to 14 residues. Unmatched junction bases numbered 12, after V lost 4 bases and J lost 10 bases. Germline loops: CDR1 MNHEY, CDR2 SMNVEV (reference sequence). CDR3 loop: CASSSYDRAFDYTF. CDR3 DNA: TGTGCCAGCAGTTCCTACGACAGGGCCTTTGACTACACCTTC.

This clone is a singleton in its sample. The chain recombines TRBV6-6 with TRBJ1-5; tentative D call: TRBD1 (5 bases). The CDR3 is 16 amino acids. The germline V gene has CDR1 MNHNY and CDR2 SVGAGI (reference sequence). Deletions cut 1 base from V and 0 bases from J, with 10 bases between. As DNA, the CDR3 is TGTGCCAGCAGTTACTACGGGACCTATAGCAATCAGCCCCAGCATTTT. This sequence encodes CASSYYGTYSNQPQHF.

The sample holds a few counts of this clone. CDR3 residues: CASSLIGEVPGELFF. The CDR3 DNA reads TGTGCCAGCAGCTTAATTGGTGAGGTCCCCGGGGAGCTGTTTTTT. The chain employs TRBV7-3 and TRBJ2-2; D remains ambiguous. This CDR3 is built from 15 residues. Germline CDR1 SGHTA, CDR2 FQGTGA. Trimming took 1 base from V and 6 from J, leaving 12 bases between them.

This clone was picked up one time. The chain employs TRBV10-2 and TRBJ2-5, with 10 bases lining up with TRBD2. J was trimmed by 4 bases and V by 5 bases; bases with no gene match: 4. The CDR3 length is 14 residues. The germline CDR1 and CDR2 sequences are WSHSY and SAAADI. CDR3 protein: CASSSGGAGETQYF. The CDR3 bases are TGCGCCAGCAGTAGCGGGGGGGCCGGAGAGACCCAGTACTTC.

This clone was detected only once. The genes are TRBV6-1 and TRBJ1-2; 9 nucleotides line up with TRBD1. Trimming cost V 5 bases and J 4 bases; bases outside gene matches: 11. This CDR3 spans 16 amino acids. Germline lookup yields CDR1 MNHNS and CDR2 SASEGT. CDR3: CASSKVRQGVGYGYTF. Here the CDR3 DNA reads TGTGCCAGCAGTAAAGTAAGACAGGGGGTCGGCTATGGCTACACCTTC.

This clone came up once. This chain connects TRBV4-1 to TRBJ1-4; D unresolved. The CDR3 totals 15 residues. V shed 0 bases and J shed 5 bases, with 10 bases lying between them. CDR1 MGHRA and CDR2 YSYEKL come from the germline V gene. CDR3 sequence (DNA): TGCGCCAGCAGCCAAGATTCGGTTTCCAATGAAAAACTGTTTTTT. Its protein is CASSQDSVSNEKLFF.

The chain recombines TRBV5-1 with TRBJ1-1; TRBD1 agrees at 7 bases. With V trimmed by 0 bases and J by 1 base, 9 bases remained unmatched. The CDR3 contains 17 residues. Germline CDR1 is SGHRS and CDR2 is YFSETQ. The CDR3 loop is CASSLGPRTGWNTEAFF. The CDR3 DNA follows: TGCGCCAGCAGCTTGGGTCCTCGGACAGGCTGGAACACTGAAGCTTTCTTT.

The CDR3 DNA sequence: TGTGCCAGCGTGGGACTAGCGGGAATGAATGAGCAGTTCTTC. It codes for CASVGLAGMNEQFF. The V and J genes are TRBV27 and TRBJ2-1; 13 nucleotides agree with TRBD2. J was trimmed by 7 bases and V by 8 bases; bases with no gene match: 5. CDR3 size: 14 residues. Germline CDR1 reads MNHEY; CDR2 reads SMNVEV (reference sequence).

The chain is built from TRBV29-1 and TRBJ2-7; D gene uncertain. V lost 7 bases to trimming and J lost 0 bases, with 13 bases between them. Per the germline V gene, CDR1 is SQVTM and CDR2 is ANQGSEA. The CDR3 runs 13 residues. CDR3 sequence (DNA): TGCAGCGATACGACCCTGGGCTCCTACGAGCAGTACTTC. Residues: CSDTTLGSYEQYF.

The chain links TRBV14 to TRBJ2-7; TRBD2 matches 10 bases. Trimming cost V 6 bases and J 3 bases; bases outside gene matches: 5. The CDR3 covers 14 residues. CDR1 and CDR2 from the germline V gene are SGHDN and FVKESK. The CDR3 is CASSPPSGSYEQYF. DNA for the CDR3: TGTGCCAGCAGTCCTCCTAGCGGGAGCTACGAGCAGTACTTC.

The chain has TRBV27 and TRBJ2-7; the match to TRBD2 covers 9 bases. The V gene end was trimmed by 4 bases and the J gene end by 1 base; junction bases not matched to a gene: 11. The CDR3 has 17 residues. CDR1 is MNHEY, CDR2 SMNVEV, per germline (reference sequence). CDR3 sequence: CASSSYSGGRASYEQYF. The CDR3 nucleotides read TGTGCCAGCAGTTCATATTCAGGCGGGAGGGCGTCCTACGAGCAGTACTTC.

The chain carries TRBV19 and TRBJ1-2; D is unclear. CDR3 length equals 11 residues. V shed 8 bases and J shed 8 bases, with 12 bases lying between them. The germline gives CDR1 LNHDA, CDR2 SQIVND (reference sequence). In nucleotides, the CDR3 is TGTGCCAGTTCACTCGGTTGGGGCTACACCTTC. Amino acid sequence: CASSLGWGYTF. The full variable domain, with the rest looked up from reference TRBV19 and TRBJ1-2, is DGGITQSPKYLFRKEGQNVTLSCEQNLNHDAMYWYRQDPGQGLRLIYYSQIVNDFQKGDIAEGYSVSREKKESFPLTVTSAQKNPTAFYLCASSLGWGYTFGSGTRLTVV.

The CDR3 loop reads CASSQHAGGPYEQYF. The CDR3 coding sequence is TGCGCCAGCAGCCAGCACGCCGGGGGACCCTACGAGCAGTACTTC. This chain uses TRBV4-1 with TRBJ2-7; weak D call: TRBD2 (6 bases). This CDR3 spans 15 amino acids. Germline V gene sequence: CDR1 MGHRA, CDR2 YSYEKL. V gave up 3 bases and J gave up 2 bases, with 14 bases separating them.

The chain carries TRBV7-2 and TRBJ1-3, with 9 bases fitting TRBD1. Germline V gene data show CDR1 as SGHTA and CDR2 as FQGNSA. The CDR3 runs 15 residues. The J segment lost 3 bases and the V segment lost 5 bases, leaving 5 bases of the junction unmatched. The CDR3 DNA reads TGTGCCAGCAGCATAAGGGACAGGGTTGGAAACACCATATATTTT. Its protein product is CASSIRDRVGNTIYF.

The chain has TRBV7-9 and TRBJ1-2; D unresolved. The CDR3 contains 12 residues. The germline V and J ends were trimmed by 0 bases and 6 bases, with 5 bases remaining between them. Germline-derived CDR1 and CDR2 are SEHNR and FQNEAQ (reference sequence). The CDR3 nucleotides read TGTGCCAGCAGCTTAGCGGCAGATGGCTACACCTTC. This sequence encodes CASSLAADGYTF.

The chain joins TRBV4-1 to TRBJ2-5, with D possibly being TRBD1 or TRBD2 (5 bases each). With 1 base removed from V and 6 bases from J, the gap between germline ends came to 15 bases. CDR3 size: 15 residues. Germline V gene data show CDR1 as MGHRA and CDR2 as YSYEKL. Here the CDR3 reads CASSQGGASRKTQYF. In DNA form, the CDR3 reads TGCGCCAGCAGCCAAGGTGGGGCTAGCCGAAAGACCCAGTACTTC.